Below, 10 T cell receptor beta chains from the same sample are listed, as sequenced in a study of blood T cell repertoires in COVID-19. The repertoire was sequenced with immunoSEQ multiplex PCR; TCRdb's copy has only in-frame clones and lacks some. The table includes 150,000 to 200,000 clones, approximately 90% detected once. Sample: peripheral blood. Receptor source: a human donor in a cohort sampled during active COVID-19.

This chain links TRBV5-4 with TRBJ2-2; the match to TRBD2 covers 13 bases. There are 19 residues in the CDR3. V was pared by 4 bases and J by 2 bases, with 11 bases of the junction left unmatched. Germline V gene sequence: CDR1 SGHNT, CDR2 YYREEE (reference sequence). CDR3 bases: TGTGCCAGCAGCCCTGGACTAGCGGGAGTGGGAGGAAACACCGGGGAGCTGTTTTTT. It codes for CASSPGLAGVGGNTGELFF.

The rearrangement joins TRBV18 to TRBJ2-6; 7 bases line up with TRBD1. The CDR3 has 21 amino acids. Germline CDR1 KGHSH, CDR2 LQKENI. V lost 0 bases, J lost 1 base, and 15 bases stayed unmatched. CDR3 DNA sequence: TGTGCCAGCTCACCACCCCGTCGCCCAACAGGGGTAAGATCTGGGGCCAACGTCCTGACTTTC. It yields the protein CASSPPRRPTGVRSGANVLTF.

The J gene is TRBJ1-1, the V gene TRBV6-5; 8 nucleotides match TRBD1. Per the germline V gene, CDR1 is MNHEY and CDR2 is SVGAGI. This CDR3 has 15 residues. J lost 6 bases, V lost 5 bases, and 11 bases had no gene match. In DNA, the CDR3 is TGTGCCAGCAGTCTGCGGACAGGGTTGTCCGCTGAAGCTTTCTTT. Its translation: CASSLRTGLSAEAFF.

The rearrangement uses TRBV2 and TRBJ2-6; TRBD1 matches 8 bases. Trimming at V came to 6 bases and at J to 4 bases, leaving 5 bases not matched to a gene. The CDR3 contains 15 residues. The germline CDR1 and CDR2 sequences are SNHLY and FYNNEI. The CDR3 DNA reads TGTGCCAGCAGACAGGGGGGTTCCGGGGCCAACGTCCTGACTTTC. Translated: CASRQGGSGANVLTF.

The rearrangement links TRBV3-1 (or the pseudogene TRBV3-2) to TRBJ2-2; D call uncertain. Germline CDR1 reads LGHDT; CDR2 reads YNNKEL (reference sequence). The CDR3 totals 15 residues. V shed 2 bases and J shed 1 base, with 8 bases lying between them. The CDR3 coding sequence is TGTGCCAGCAGCCAATCAAGGAGGAACACCGGGGAGCTGTTTTTT. As protein: CASSQSRRNTGELFF.

The chain combines TRBV27 with TRBJ1-1, with TRBD1 matching 11 bases. V shed 5 bases, J shed 4 bases, and the junction held 9 bases outside the gene matches. This CDR3 has 16 residues. CDR1 and CDR2 from the germline V gene are MNHEY and SMNVEV (reference sequence). CDR3 region: CASSAGQGVRGTEAFF. For the CDR3, the DNA is TGTGCCAGCAGTGCGGGACAGGGGGTGAGAGGCACTGAAGCTTTCTTT.

The V and J genes are TRBV7-9 and TRBJ2-5; 10 nucleotides match TRBD1. The CDR3 has 19 residues. Trimming removed 5 bases from V and 4 bases from J; junction bases left unmatched: 19. CDR1 SEHNR and CDR2 FQNEAQ come from the germline V gene (reference sequence). The CDR3 sequence is CASSPRFFRQGAYGETQYF. In DNA form, the CDR3 reads TGTGCCAGCAGCCCGAGATTCTTCAGACAGGGGGCATACGGAGAGACCCAGTACTTC. Combining the CDR3 with reference TRBV7-9 and TRBJ2-5 gives the whole variable domain DTGVSQNPRHKITKRGQNVTFRCDPISEHNRLYWYRQTLGQGPEFLTYFQNEAQLEKSRLLSDRFSAERPKGSFSTLEIQRTEQGDSAMYLCASSPRFFRQGAYGETQYFGPGTRLLVL.

The rearrangement uses TRBV13 and TRBJ1-2, with TRBD1 as a possible D gene (5 bases). The CDR3 contains 13 residues. The germline V gene encodes CDR1 PRHDT and CDR2 FYEKMQ (reference sequence). Between the trimmed V and J ends, which lost 7 bases and 4 bases, there was a span of 13 bases. The CDR3 reads CASTYRRGYGYTF. The CDR3 bases are TGTGCCAGCACCTACAGGAGGGGCTATGGCTACACCTTC.

This rearrangement joins TRBV5-5 to TRBJ2-4; TRBD1 is a possible D gene (6 bases). The V gene lost 3 bases and the J gene lost 9 bases, with 16 bases spanning the gap. Germline V gene data show CDR1 as SGHKS and CDR2 as YYEKEE (reference sequence). The CDR3 contains 14 residues. This chain's CDR3 is CASSSLQGDGIQYF. The CDR3 nucleotides read TGTGCCAGCAGCTCCTTACAGGGTGATGGCATTCAGTACTTC.

This chain joins TRBV10-3 and TRBJ1-5, with D possibly matching TRBD1 (5 bases). This CDR3 contains 14 residues. Trimming left V 9 bases short and J 4 bases short, with 16 bases between. In germline, CDR1 is ENHRY, CDR2 SYGVKD. The CDR3 sequence is CAIRSGKGNQPQHF. CDR3 nucleotide sequence: TGTGCCATTCGTTCAGGGAAAGGGAATCAGCCCCAGCATTTT.